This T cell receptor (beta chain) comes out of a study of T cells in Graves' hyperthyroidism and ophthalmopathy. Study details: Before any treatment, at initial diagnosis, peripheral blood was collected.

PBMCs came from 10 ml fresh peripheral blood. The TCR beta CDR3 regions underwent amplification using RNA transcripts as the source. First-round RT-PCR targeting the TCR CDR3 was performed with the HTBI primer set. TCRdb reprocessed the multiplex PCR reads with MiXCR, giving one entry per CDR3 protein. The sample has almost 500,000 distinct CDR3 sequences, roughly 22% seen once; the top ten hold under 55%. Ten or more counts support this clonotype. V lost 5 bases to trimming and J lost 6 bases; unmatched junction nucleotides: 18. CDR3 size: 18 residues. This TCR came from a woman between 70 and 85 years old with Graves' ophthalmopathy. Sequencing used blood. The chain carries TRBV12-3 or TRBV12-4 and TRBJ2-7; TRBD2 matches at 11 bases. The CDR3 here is CASSKGSTLAGVGSEQYF. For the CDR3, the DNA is TGTGCCAGCAGTAAAGGATCCACACTAGCGGGAGTGGGTTCCGAGCAGTACTTC.